A selection of T cell receptor beta chains follows, all from one sample in a study of blood T cell repertoires in COVID-19. Repertoires were generated with immunoSEQ multiplex PCR, while TCRdb's copy carries only in-frame clones and drops some. Of 300,000 or so clones listed, about 89% are singletons. The specimen was peripheral blood. These receptors all come from a young woman with COVID-19, enrolled during active disease. CDR3s include the opening cysteine and the closing phenylalanine or tryptophan. The D gene is left open where the match is weak. A row's size may be missing; if present it is once, few, many or a size class.

cdr3_nt: TGCGCCAGCAGCTTGGAAGGGAGCTCTGGAAACACCATATATTTT; cdr3_aa: CASSLEGSSGNTIYF; cdr3_length: 15; j_call: TRBJ1-3; clone_size: -; d_call: -; v_call: TRBV5-1
cdr3_nt: TGTGCCAGCAGTGAGCGACGCCGGGACAGGGGGCAAAATGAGCAGTTCTTC; cdr3_aa: CASSERRRDRGQNEQFF; cdr3_length: 17; j_call: TRBJ2-1; clone_size: -; d_call: TRBD1; v_call: TRBV25-1
cdr3_nt: TGTGCCAGCAGTTTATCGAGCGCCGGGGAGCTGTTTTTT; cdr3_aa: CASSLSSAGELFF; cdr3_length: 13; j_call: TRBJ2-2; clone_size: -; d_call: -; v_call: TRBV12-3/TRBV12-4
cdr3_nt: TGTGCCAGCAGTTTAAGTACAAGGGGCGAGCAGTACTTC; cdr3_aa: CASSLSTRGEQYF; cdr3_length: 13; j_call: TRBJ2-7; clone_size: once; d_call: -; v_call: TRBV28
cdr3_nt: TGTGCCAGCAGCTTACGGCGGGGGACCGGGGAGCTGTTTTTT; cdr3_aa: CASSLRRGTGELFF; cdr3_length: 14; j_call: TRBJ2-2; clone_size: -; d_call: TRBD2; v_call: TRBV7-2
cdr3_nt: TGTGCCAGCAGCTTAAGGGCAGGGGAAGGAAACACCATATATTTT; cdr3_aa: CASSLRAGEGNTIYF; cdr3_length: 15; j_call: TRBJ1-3; clone_size: -; d_call: -; v_call: TRBV7-8
cdr3_nt: TGCGCCAGCAGCGAGGACAGGACAAATGAAAAACTGTTTTTT; cdr3_aa: CASSEDRTNEKLFF; cdr3_length: 14; j_call: TRBJ1-4; clone_size: once; d_call: TRBD1; v_call: TRBV10-1
cdr3_nt: TGTGCCAGCAGACCGGGACACTTGAACACTGAAGCTTTCTTT; cdr3_aa: CASRPGHLNTEAFF; cdr3_length: 14; j_call: TRBJ1-1; clone_size: -; d_call: -; v_call: TRBV2
cdr3_nt: TGTGCCAGCCACAGGGGGCGCGACACCGGGGAGCTGTTTTTT; cdr3_aa: CASHRGRDTGELFF; cdr3_length: 14; j_call: TRBJ2-2; clone_size: -; d_call: TRBD1; v_call: TRBV7-9
cdr3_nt: TGTGCCAGCAGCGTTTTGGCGGGAGGGTTTTCCACCGGGGAGCTGTTTTTT; cdr3_aa: CASSVLAGGFSTGELFF; cdr3_length: 17; j_call: TRBJ2-2; clone_size: -; d_call: TRBD2; v_call: TRBV9
cdr3_nt: TGTGCCAGCAGGCCTCAGGGTCAAGAGACCCAGTACTTC; cdr3_aa: CASRPQGQETQYF; cdr3_length: 13; j_call: TRBJ2-5; clone_size: -; d_call: -; v_call: TRBV12-3/TRBV12-4
cdr3_nt: TGTGCCAGCAGCCACCTTATCCGGGAGCTAAACTCCGAGCAGTACTTC; cdr3_aa: CASSHLIRELNSEQYF; cdr3_length: 16; j_call: TRBJ2-7; clone_size: few; d_call: -; v_call: TRBV7-9
cdr3_nt: TGTGCCACCAGTGATCCCTTGACAGGAAACTATGGCTACACCTTC; cdr3_aa: CATSDPLTGNYGYTF; cdr3_length: 15; j_call: TRBJ1-2; clone_size: -; d_call: -; v_call: TRBV24-1
cdr3_nt: TGTGCCAGCTGCCGGGGGGCGACTAGCACGACCGGGGAGCTGTTTTTT; cdr3_aa: CASCRGATSTTGELFF; cdr3_length: 16; j_call: TRBJ2-2; clone_size: -; d_call: -; v_call: TRBV27
cdr3_nt: TGTGCCAGTAGTATTCCGGGACTAGCGGGAGGTAAGAGGACCTACAATGAGCAGTTCTTC; cdr3_aa: CASSIPGLAGGKRTYNEQFF; cdr3_length: 20; j_call: TRBJ2-1; clone_size: -; d_call: TRBD2; v_call: TRBV19
cdr3_nt: TGTGCCAGCAGGCGAGGGACAGATTATAATTCACCCCTCCACTTT; cdr3_aa: CASRRGTDYNSPLHF; cdr3_length: 15; j_call: TRBJ1-6; clone_size: -; d_call: TRBD1; v_call: TRBV6-5
cdr3_nt: TGTGCCAGCTCACCTGGACAGGGGAACACAGATACGCAGTATTTT; cdr3_aa: CASSPGQGNTDTQYF; cdr3_length: 15; j_call: TRBJ2-3; clone_size: -; d_call: TRBD1; v_call: TRBV18
cdr3_nt: TGTGCCAGCAGCTCGAGGACTAGCGCTACCGGGGAGCTGTTTTTT; cdr3_aa: CASSSRTSATGELFF; cdr3_length: 15; j_call: TRBJ2-2; clone_size: -; d_call: TRBD2; v_call: TRBV7-8
cdr3_nt: TGTGCCAGCAGCTTCGACGGGACACTTAATCAGCCCCAGCATTTT; cdr3_aa: CASSFDGTLNQPQHF; cdr3_length: 15; j_call: TRBJ1-5; clone_size: -; d_call: -; v_call: TRBV11-2
cdr3_nt: TGTGCCAGTACTGTCGGGGACAGGGGGCTGTCTGGCTACACCTTC; cdr3_aa: CASTVGDRGLSGYTF; cdr3_length: 15; j_call: TRBJ1-2; clone_size: -; d_call: TRBD1; v_call: TRBV19
cdr3_nt: TGTGCCAGCAGTTCGAGATGGACAGTAGCTAACTATGGCTACACCTTC; cdr3_aa: CASSSRWTVANYGYTF; cdr3_length: 16; j_call: TRBJ1-2; clone_size: -; d_call: -; v_call: TRBV28
cdr3_nt: TGTGCCAGCAGCAACGGACTAGCGTCAGATACGCAGTATTTT; cdr3_aa: CASSNGLASDTQYF; cdr3_length: 14; j_call: TRBJ2-3; clone_size: -; d_call: TRBD2; v_call: TRBV14
cdr3_nt: TGTGCCAGCTCACGGGGCCAGGTCCAAGGAAACACCATATATTTT; cdr3_aa: CASSRGQVQGNTIYF; cdr3_length: 15; j_call: TRBJ1-3; clone_size: -; d_call: -; v_call: TRBV18
cdr3_nt: TGTGCCAGCTCACCAATCCCAAGCTCCGCAGATACGCAGTATTTT; cdr3_aa: CASSPIPSSADTQYF; cdr3_length: 15; j_call: TRBJ2-3; clone_size: -; d_call: -; v_call: TRBV18
cdr3_nt: TGCGCCAGCACCCTTATAGGACTCGGGGGAGGGAATTCACCCCTCCACTTT; cdr3_aa: CASTLIGLGGGNSPLHF; cdr3_length: 17; j_call: TRBJ1-6; clone_size: -; d_call: -; v_call: TRBV5-1
cdr3_nt: TGTGCAAGTCGCTTAGACAGGAAGTACTTC; cdr3_aa: CASRLDRKYF; cdr3_length: 10; j_call: TRBJ2-7; clone_size: -; d_call: -; v_call: TRBV12-2
cdr3_nt: TGTGCCAGCACGGGGGTAAACTATGGCTACACCTTC; cdr3_aa: CASTGVNYGYTF; cdr3_length: 12; j_call: TRBJ1-2; clone_size: -; d_call: -; v_call: TRBV9
cdr3_nt: TGTGCCAGTACCGTAGCGGGAACCTACAATGAGCAGTTCTTC; cdr3_aa: CASTVAGTYNEQFF; cdr3_length: 14; j_call: TRBJ2-1; clone_size: once; d_call: TRBD2; v_call: TRBV19
cdr3_nt: TGCGCCAGCAGCTCCCCCAGGGAGGGACGACGTAACGATGAAAAACTGTTTTTT; cdr3_aa: CASSSPREGRRNDEKLFF; cdr3_length: 18; j_call: TRBJ1-4; clone_size: once; d_call: -; v_call: TRBV5-1
cdr3_nt: TGTGCCAGCAGTTCGGGACTAGCACGCAATGAGCAGTTCTTC; cdr3_aa: CASSSGLARNEQFF; cdr3_length: 14; j_call: TRBJ2-1; clone_size: -; d_call: TRBD2; v_call: TRBV6-5
cdr3_nt: TGTGCCAGCAGCCGGACAGGATCCGGGGGTGACGAGCAGTACTTC; cdr3_aa: CASSRTGSGGDEQYF; cdr3_length: 15; j_call: TRBJ2-7; clone_size: -; d_call: -; v_call: TRBV6-5
cdr3_nt: TGCGCCAGCAGTGAGTCACAGGGTGGAGGATCACCCCTCCACTTT; cdr3_aa: CASSESQGGGSPLHF; cdr3_length: 15; j_call: TRBJ1-6; clone_size: few; d_call: -; v_call: TRBV10-2
cdr3_nt: TGCGCCAGCAGCCAGGACTCAGATTCCTACAATGAGCAGTTCTTC; cdr3_aa: CASSQDSDSYNEQFF; cdr3_length: 15; j_call: TRBJ2-1; clone_size: -; d_call: -; v_call: TRBV5-1
cdr3_nt: TGTGCCAGCAGAGGTCGGGGGAATCTGGTATACGAGCAGTACTTC; cdr3_aa: CASRGRGNLVYEQYF; cdr3_length: 15; j_call: TRBJ2-7; clone_size: -; d_call: -; v_call: TRBV28
cdr3_nt: TGTGCCAGCAGTTTCTCGGGTCGACAGGGGGCCTACGAGCAGTACTTC; cdr3_aa: CASSFSGRQGAYEQYF; cdr3_length: 16; j_call: TRBJ2-7; clone_size: -; d_call: TRBD1; v_call: TRBV27
cdr3_nt: TGTGCCAGCAGTTATGGACAGTTGAACAATGAGCAGTTCTTC; cdr3_aa: CASSYGQLNNEQFF; cdr3_length: 14; j_call: TRBJ2-1; clone_size: once; d_call: -; v_call: TRBV27
cdr3_nt: TGTGCCAGCAGCTTAGACAGGGCGAACACTGAAGCTTTCTTT; cdr3_aa: CASSLDRANTEAFF; cdr3_length: 14; j_call: TRBJ1-1; clone_size: -; d_call: -; v_call: TRBV7-8
cdr3_nt: TGCGCCAGCAGCTTGGTGTTAGCGGGGGCGAACACCGGGGAGCTGTTTTTT; cdr3_aa: CASSLVLAGANTGELFF; cdr3_length: 17; j_call: TRBJ2-2; clone_size: -; d_call: TRBD2; v_call: TRBV5-1
cdr3_nt: TGTGCCAGCAGCGTAGGAACAGCGAACACTGAAGCTTTCTTT; cdr3_aa: CASSVGTANTEAFF; cdr3_length: 14; j_call: TRBJ1-1; clone_size: -; d_call: -; v_call: TRBV9
cdr3_nt: TGTGCCAGCAGTAGAGGGGACAGGGCCCCTCGGGATACGCAGTATTTT; cdr3_aa: CASSRGDRAPRDTQYF; cdr3_length: 16; j_call: TRBJ2-3; clone_size: -; d_call: TRBD1; v_call: TRBV25-1
cdr3_nt: TGTGCCAGCAGCTTTCCAGGGGACCAAGAGACCCAGTACTTC; cdr3_aa: CASSFPGDQETQYF; cdr3_length: 14; j_call: TRBJ2-5; clone_size: -; d_call: -; v_call: TRBV5-5
cdr3_nt: TGTGCCAGCAGCTCGGAGACTAGCGGGGTCCCCGGCGAGCAGTACTTC; cdr3_aa: CASSSETSGVPGEQYF; cdr3_length: 16; j_call: TRBJ2-7; clone_size: once; d_call: TRBD2; v_call: TRBV7-2
cdr3_nt: TGTGCCTGGAGTGTACTACTTCCGGGGGAGAACGAGCAGTACTTC; cdr3_aa: CAWSVLLPGENEQYF; cdr3_length: 15; j_call: TRBJ2-7; clone_size: -; d_call: -; v_call: TRBV30
cdr3_nt: TGTGCCAGCAGCCAAGGGAGGACAGGGAATTCACCCCTCCACTTT; cdr3_aa: CASSQGRTGNSPLHF; cdr3_length: 15; j_call: TRBJ1-6; clone_size: -; d_call: TRBD1; v_call: TRBV4-2
cdr3_nt: TGTGCCAGCAGCCTAGGAGAGACCCAGTACTTC; cdr3_aa: CASSLGETQYF; cdr3_length: 11; j_call: TRBJ2-5; clone_size: few; d_call: -; v_call: TRBV6-5
cdr3_nt: TGTGCCAGCAGGGGACTAGCGGGTTACAATGAGCAGTTCTTC; cdr3_aa: CASRGLAGYNEQFF; cdr3_length: 14; j_call: TRBJ2-1; clone_size: -; d_call: TRBD2; v_call: TRBV7-9
cdr3_nt: TGTGCCAGCAGTTTAAGGACAGGGTGGTTCTACGAGCAGTACTTC; cdr3_aa: CASSLRTGWFYEQYF; cdr3_length: 15; j_call: TRBJ2-7; clone_size: -; d_call: TRBD1; v_call: TRBV28
cdr3_nt: TGTGCCAGCAGGGGGGGACAGGGGGTCACAGATACGCAGTATTTT; cdr3_aa: CASRGGQGVTDTQYF; cdr3_length: 15; j_call: TRBJ2-3; clone_size: -; d_call: TRBD1; v_call: TRBV6-5
cdr3_nt: TGCGCCAGCAGCTTAAGGTTGGGACAGGGGGCCACTGAAGCTTTCTTT; cdr3_aa: CASSLRLGQGATEAFF; cdr3_length: 16; j_call: TRBJ1-1; clone_size: -; d_call: TRBD1; v_call: TRBV5-1
cdr3_nt: TGTGCCAGCAGCTTAGTCCCGGGAGGGGATGGCTACACCTTC; cdr3_aa: CASSLVPGGDGYTF; cdr3_length: 14; j_call: TRBJ1-2; clone_size: -; d_call: -; v_call: TRBV11-2